The 19 T cell receptor beta chains listed next were all sequenced from one sample in a study of tumor-infiltrating lymphocytes in oesophageal squamous cell carcinoma. TCRdb re-analysed the PCR reads in MiXCR, keeping a single row per CDR3 protein. The sample includes 10,000 to 15,000 distinct CDR3 sequences, roughly 54% of them seen just once. What was sequenced was esophageal tumor tissue. These TCRs come from a female donor with esophageal squamous cell carcinoma.

The chain employs TRBV7-2 and TRBJ2-4; no clear D gene. Trimming removed 0 bases at V and 1 base at J, with 7 bases between. This CDR3 has 15 amino acids. The germline V gene encodes CDR1 SGHTA and CDR2 FQGNSA. CDR3: CASSLAAAAKNIQYF. DNA for the CDR3: TGTGCCAGCAGCTTAGCCGCAGCGGCCAAAAACATTCAGTACTTC.

The table lists this clonotype with a count of one. This chain joins TRBV6-1 and TRBJ2-7; no clear D gene. CDR1 is MNHNS, CDR2 SASEGT, per germline. V lost 3 bases to trimming and J lost 0 bases, with 9 bases between them. The CDR3 has 14 residues. The CDR3 reads CASSEQENSYEQYF. CDR3 bases: TGTGCCAGCAGTGAGCAGGAAAACTCCTACGAGCAGTACTTC.

The V and J genes are TRBV7-9 and TRBJ1-5, with D unclear. The CDR3 is made up of 14 amino acids. Germline loops: CDR1 SEHNR, CDR2 FQNEAQ (reference sequence). The V end was cut by 1 base, the J end by 2 bases, with 6 bases between. CDR3 in amino acids: CASSLVGGNQPQHF. The CDR3 region has the DNA TGTGCCAGCAGCTTAGTTGGGGGCAATCAGCCCCAGCATTTT.

The chain employs TRBV6-2 or TRBV6-3 and TRBJ1-1, with D possibly matching TRBD1 (5 bases). Looked up from germline, CDR1 is MNHEY and CDR2 is SVGEGT. The length of the CDR3 is 13 residues. V was clipped by 9 bases and J by 0 bases, with 11 bases between them. CDR3 protein: CASGTAMNTEAFF. For the CDR3, the DNA is TGTGCCAGTGGGACGGCGATGAACACTGAAGCTTTCTTT.

This chain links TRBV7-8 with TRBJ2-7, with D uncertain. The DNA end is more similar to TRBJ2-1, so the J call may be wrong. The CDR3 totals 15 residues. CDR1 and CDR2 from the germline V gene are SGHVS and FQNEAQ. The CDR3 DNA is TGTGCCATCAAGGGTGCGTCTCTCTCCTACAATGAGCAGTTCTTC. Its protein is CAIKGASLSYNEQFF.

This clonotype was recorded only once. The chain uses TRBV19 and TRBJ1-5; D possibly corresponds to TRBD1 (6 bases). The V and J ends lost 5 bases and 6 bases respectively, with 17 bases between them. This CDR3 comprises 15 residues. Germline V lookup: CDR1 LNHDA, CDR2 SQIVND (reference sequence). The CDR3 reads CASSPEIQGRQPQHF. The CDR3 DNA follows: TGTGCCAGTAGTCCCGAAATCCAGGGGCGTCAGCCCCAGCATTTT.

About this clonotype itself: The CDR3 end shows no conserved phenylalanine or tryptophan, and so a read error is likely. Because the CDR3's place on the DNA is in doubt, the DNA is left out and the CDR3 is given as listed by TCRdb. The rearrangement links TRBV7-2 to TRBJ2-7; TRBD1 is taken as the D call from the table, unchecked against the DNA. Germline V CDR1 and CDR2: SGHTA, FQGNSA. The CDR3 has 13 residues if both end residues are counted. This CDR3 reads CASSVSGGQYFGS.

The J gene is TRBJ1-5, the V gene TRBV28, with D tentatively TRBD1 (5 bases). Germline CDR1 MDHEN, CDR2 SYDVKM. V shed 3 bases and J shed 6 bases, with 12 bases lying between them. The CDR3 loop spans 14 amino acids. Here the CDR3 reads CASSFPREVQPQHF. CDR3 DNA: TGTGCCAGCAGTTTCCCCAGGGAGGTTCAGCCCCAGCATTTT. The variable domain in full, with the rest retrieved from reference TRBV28 and TRBJ1-5, is DVKVTQSSRYLVKRTGEKVFLECVQDMDHENMFWYRQDPGLGLRLIYFSYDVKMKEKGDIPEGYSVSREKKERFSLILESASTNQTSMYLCASSFPREVQPQHFGDGTRLSIL.

This clonotype was seen more than once but under ten times. The CDR3 coding sequence is TGTGCCAGCAGCCCCCGGGACGGAGCCTACGAGCAGTACTTC. This translates into CASSPRDGAYEQYF. The rearrangement links TRBV7-3 to TRBJ2-1; D may be TRBD1 or TRBD2 (5 bases each). The tail of the sequence fits TRBJ2-7 better, so the J call may be wrong. The CDR3 runs 14 residues. Germline V gene sequence: CDR1 SGHTA, CDR2 FQGTGA.

This clonotype was picked up a small number of times. This chain uses TRBV6-1 with TRBJ2-5; 7 bases match TRBD2. J gave up 5 bases and V 3 bases, and 9 bases lay outside the gene matches. Germline CDR1 is MNHNS and CDR2 is SASEGT. This CDR3 is built from 15 residues. CDR3 region: CASSDPWGGKETQYF. The CDR3 DNA reads as TGTGCCAGCAGTGACCCCTGGGGGGGGAAGGAGACCCAGTACTTC.

This clonotype is classed as medium-sized (0.01 to 0.1%). This chain uses TRBV7-9 with TRBJ2-7; TRBD1 agrees at 12 bases. Germline V lookup: CDR1 SEHNR, CDR2 FQNEAQ (reference sequence). The CDR3 length is 15 residues. Trimming removed 6 bases from V and 5 bases from J; junction bases left unmatched: 8. The CDR3 DNA sequence: TGTGCCAGCAGACACCCGGGACAGGGGGCAGACGAGCAGTACTTC. Encoded protein: CASRHPGQGADEQYF.

This clonotype was picked up a small number of times. This sequence may be a read error, since a much larger clone differs from it by one base. V usage is TRBV11-3 and J usage is TRBJ2-7, with a weak D call TRBD2 (6 bases). With the DNA end fitting TRBJ2-1 better, the J assignment may be wrong. The CDR3 length is 13 residues. Germline V lookup: CDR1 SGHNT, CDR2 YENEEA. CDR3 sequence (DNA): TGTGCCAGCAGCCCGCGGGACTCCTACGAGCAGTTCTTC. This sequence encodes CASSPRDSYEQFF.

The chain has TRBV7-9 and TRBJ2-5, with D possibly being TRBD1 (6 bases). The CDR3 contains 14 residues. The germline V and J ends were trimmed by 6 bases and 5 bases, with 16 bases remaining between them. Germline V gene sequence: CDR1 SEHNR, CDR2 FQNEAQ (reference sequence). CDR3 loop: CASSEGRGWETQYF. The DNA for the CDR3 is TGTGCCAGCAGTGAAGGAAGGGGGTGGGAGACCCAGTACTTC.

In regard to this clonotype: An end of the junction does not agree with germline; a read error may underlie this. This sequence joins TRBV7-6 and TRBJ1-1; no firm D call. This CDR3 spans 14 amino acids. The V gene's germline CDR1 is SGHVS and CDR2 FNYEAQ. CDR3 residues: CASSLAQNTGELYF. CDR3 nucleotide sequence: TGTGCCAGCAGCTTAGCGCAGAACACCGGGGAGCTGTATTTT.

The chain is built from TRBV28 and TRBJ2-5; TRBD2 agrees at 8 bases. The length of the CDR3 is 16 residues. Germline lookup yields CDR1 MDHEN and CDR2 SYDVKM. J was trimmed by 2 bases and V by 6 bases; bases with no gene match: 11. The CDR3 DNA reads TGTGCCAGCAGAAGGAATAGCGGGATCAATCAAGAGACCCAGTACTTC. Protein: CASRRNSGINQETQYF.

The chain carries TRBV28 and TRBJ1-5; D might be TRBD1 (6 bases). Per the germline V gene, CDR1 is MDHEN and CDR2 is SYDVKM. This CDR3 spans 14 amino acids. The V and J ends lost 0 bases and 7 bases respectively, with 10 bases between them. The CDR3 DNA follows: TGTGCCAGCAGTTTATGGGGGGCAGGGCAGCCCCAGCATTTT. As protein: CASSLWGAGQPQHF.

Regarding this clonotype: The junction differs from germline at one of its ends, possibly a read error. The gene calls are TRBV7-6 and TRBJ1-6, with unresolved D. Per germline, CDR1 SGHVS and CDR2 FNYEAQ. The CDR3 consists of 12 residues. This CDR3 is CSSSFSFYEQYF. The CDR3 DNA sequence: TGTTCCAGCAGCTTCTCCTTCTACGAGCAGTACTTT.

At least ten counts were recorded for this clonotype. The rearrangement links TRBV6-6 to TRBJ2-3; the D gene is possibly TRBD2 (6 bases). V lost 2 bases, J lost 6 bases, and 15 bases lay in between. This CDR3 spans 15 amino acids. The germline gives CDR1 MNHNY, CDR2 SVGAGI (reference sequence). CDR3 DNA: TGTGCCAGCAGTTACGTCCGGGACTTGAGGGATACGCAGTATTTT. Encoded protein: CASSYVRDLRDTQYF.

This clonotype was counted only a few times. The CDR3: CASSLGQPAPWGSGNTIYF. CDR3 DNA sequence: TGTGCCAGCAGCTTAGGTCAGCCGGCCCCGTGGGGCTCTGGAAACACCATATATTTT. This chain links TRBV7-8 with TRBJ1-3, with D uncertain. Germline lookup yields CDR1 SGHVS and CDR2 FQNEAQ. Trimming removed 1 base at V and 0 bases at J, with 19 bases between. The CDR3 loop spans 19 amino acids.